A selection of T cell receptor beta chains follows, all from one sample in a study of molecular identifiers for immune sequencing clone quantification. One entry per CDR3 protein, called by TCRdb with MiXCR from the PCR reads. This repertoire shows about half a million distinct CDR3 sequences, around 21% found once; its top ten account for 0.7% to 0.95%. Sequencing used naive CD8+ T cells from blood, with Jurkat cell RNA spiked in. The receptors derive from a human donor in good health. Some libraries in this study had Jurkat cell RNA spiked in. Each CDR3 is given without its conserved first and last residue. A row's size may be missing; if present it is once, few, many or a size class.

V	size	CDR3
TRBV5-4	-	ASSLGRDRGRGYT
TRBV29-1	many	SAAPAYQETQY
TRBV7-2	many	ASSPSLAGELF
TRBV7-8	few	ASSWAGGFQETQY
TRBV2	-	ANSGQRFSGANVLT
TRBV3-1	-	ASSQGETRAVVTQY
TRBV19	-	ASTGVAGGVEQF
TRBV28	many	ASSLGQGNGYEQY
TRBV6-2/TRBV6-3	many	ASSYIGPIAKNIQY
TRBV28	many	ASSLLSPSIQY
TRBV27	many	ASSPVWARETQY
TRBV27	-	ASSSGQGLYEQF
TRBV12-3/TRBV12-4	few	ASSKQIGQGLKIHVGAF
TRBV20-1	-	SAPTGTSSKSGYT
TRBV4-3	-	ASSQEWDAAYEQY
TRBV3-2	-	ASSPPGLATQLTSTDTQY
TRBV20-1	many	SARDTDQGRLDEQF
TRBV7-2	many	ASSLEFRDTEAF
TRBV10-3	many	AISESPGSRNTEAF
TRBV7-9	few	ASSHQTLAKNIQY
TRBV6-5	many	ASSLTGWDYGYT
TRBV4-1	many	ASSQESGQGPNYGYT
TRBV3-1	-	ASSPRTGVSIEQY
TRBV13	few	ASSLHNRESYEQY
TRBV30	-	AWSARWGIVVPTNEKLF
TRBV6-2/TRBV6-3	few	ASSSDRDATNQPQH
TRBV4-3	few	ASSQAPGQGYEQY
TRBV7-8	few	ASSLEAGVHEQY
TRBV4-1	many	ASSQGRSYEQY
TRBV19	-	ASSPSSGSNYGYT
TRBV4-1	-	ASSQEFRGAGIEKLF
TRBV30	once	ARSVTVNTEAF
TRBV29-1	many	SVERELTGELF
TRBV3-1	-	ASSPYASGSYNEQF
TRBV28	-	ASSPRTETNTGELF
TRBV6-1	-	ASSEAVWEMAADTQY
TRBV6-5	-	ASSLRDYHSEQY
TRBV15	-	ATRAAPNTGELF
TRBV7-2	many	ASSLATGNQPQH
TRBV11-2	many	ASSMDGTPVDTQY
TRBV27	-	ASSVLDRDTQY
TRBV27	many	ASSLSKDSTQY
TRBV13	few	ASTPSGLAGDREQF
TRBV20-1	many	SASPGTDTQY
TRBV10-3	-	AISPQGFTGELF
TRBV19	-	ASSIGPGPQYEQY
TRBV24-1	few	ATSEGPPGYNEQF
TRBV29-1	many	SVVDRGPQF